This TCR beta chain was obtained from a study of early T cells in non-severe SARS-CoV-2 infection. Study information: Alpha and beta chains were unpaired, from unsorted whole-blood bulk RNA.

TCRdb re-called the 5' RACE reads with MiXCR, one entry per CDR3 protein. The repertoire holds approximately 90,000 distinct CDR3 sequences, with about 10% as singletons. V dropped 1 base and J dropped 4 bases, with 9 bases sitting between them. CDR1 and CDR2 (germline): DFQATT, SNEGSKA (reference sequence). This CDR3 comprises 13 residues. This chain connects TRBV20-1 to TRBJ2-3; D unclear. The sample consisted of whole blood, taken at baseline. The source is an adult who was a healthcare worker with PCR-confirmed SARS-CoV-2 infection or an uninfected control (not recorded which). CDR3 nucleotide sequence: TGCAGTGCTAGAGTCCGGTTACCAGATACGCAGTATTTT. It translates to CSARVRLPDTQYF.